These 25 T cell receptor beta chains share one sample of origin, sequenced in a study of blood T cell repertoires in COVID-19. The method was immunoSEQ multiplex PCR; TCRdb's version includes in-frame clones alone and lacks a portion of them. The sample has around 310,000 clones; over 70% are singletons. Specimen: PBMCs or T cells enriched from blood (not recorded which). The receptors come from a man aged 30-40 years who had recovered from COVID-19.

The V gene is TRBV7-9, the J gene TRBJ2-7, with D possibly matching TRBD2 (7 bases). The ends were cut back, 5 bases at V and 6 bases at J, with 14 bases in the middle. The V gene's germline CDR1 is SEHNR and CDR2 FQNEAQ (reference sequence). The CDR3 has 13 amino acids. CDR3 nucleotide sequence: TGTGCCAGCAGCCGCACAGGGAGGGGCGAGCAGTACTTC. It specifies CASSRTGRGEQYF. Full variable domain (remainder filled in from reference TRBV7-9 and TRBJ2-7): DTGVSQNPRHKITKRGQNVTFRCDPISEHNRLYWYRQTLGQGPEFLTYFQNEAQLEKSRLLSDRFSAERPKGSFSTLEIQRTEQGDSAMYLCASSRTGRGEQYFGPGTRLTVT.

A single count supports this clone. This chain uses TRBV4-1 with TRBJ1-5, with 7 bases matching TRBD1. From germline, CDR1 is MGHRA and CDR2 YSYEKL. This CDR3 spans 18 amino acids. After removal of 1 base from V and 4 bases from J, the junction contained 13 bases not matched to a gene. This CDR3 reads CASSQVSPETGKNQPQHF. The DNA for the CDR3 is TGCGCCAGCAGCCAAGTTTCTCCTGAGACAGGGAAGAATCAGCCCCAGCATTTT.

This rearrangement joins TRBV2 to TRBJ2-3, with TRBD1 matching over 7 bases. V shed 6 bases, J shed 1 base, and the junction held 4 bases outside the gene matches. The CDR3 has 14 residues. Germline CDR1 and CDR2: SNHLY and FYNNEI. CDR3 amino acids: CASRETGRTDTQYF. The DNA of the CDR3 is TGTGCCAGCAGGGAGACAGGGCGCACAGATACGCAGTATTTT.

CDR3 nucleotide sequence: TGTGCCAGCAGTGAAGCGGGAGGGTATCAGCCCCAGCATTTT. It encodes CASSEAGGYQPQHF. This rearrangement joins TRBV2 to TRBJ1-5; D gene unclear. Per germline, CDR1 SNHLY and CDR2 FYNNEI. Trimming removed 0 bases at V and 5 bases at J, with 8 bases between. This CDR3 is 14 amino acids long.

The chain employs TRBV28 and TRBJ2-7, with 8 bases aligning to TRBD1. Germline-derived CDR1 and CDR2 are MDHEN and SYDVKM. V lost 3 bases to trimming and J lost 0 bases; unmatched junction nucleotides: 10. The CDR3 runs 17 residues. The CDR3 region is CASSLSPSGGFSYEQYF. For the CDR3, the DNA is TGTGCCAGCAGTTTGTCCCCTTCAGGGGGCTTCTCCTACGAGCAGTACTTC.

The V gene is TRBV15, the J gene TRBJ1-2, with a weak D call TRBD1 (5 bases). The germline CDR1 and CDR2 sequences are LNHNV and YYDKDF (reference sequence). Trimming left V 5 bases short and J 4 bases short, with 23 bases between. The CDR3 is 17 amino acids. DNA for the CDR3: TGTGCCACCAGCCCTCATAAGGGAGGTCGGGACCGCTATGGCTACACCTTC. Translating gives CATSPHKGGRDRYGYTF.

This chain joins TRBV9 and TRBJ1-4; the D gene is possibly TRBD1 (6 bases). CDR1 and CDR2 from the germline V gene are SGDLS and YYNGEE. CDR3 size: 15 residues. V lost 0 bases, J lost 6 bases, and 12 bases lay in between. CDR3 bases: TGTGCCAGCAGCGTAGAGGGGGGGAGAGATGAAAAACTGTTTTTT. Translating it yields CASSVEGGRDEKLFF.

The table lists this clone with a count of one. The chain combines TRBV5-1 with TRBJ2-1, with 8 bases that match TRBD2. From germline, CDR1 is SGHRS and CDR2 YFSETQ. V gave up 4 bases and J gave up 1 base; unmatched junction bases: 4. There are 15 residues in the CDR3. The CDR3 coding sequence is TGCGCCAGCAGCCCGGGGGGGACTTCCTACAATGAGCAGTTCTTC. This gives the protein CASSPGGTSYNEQFF.

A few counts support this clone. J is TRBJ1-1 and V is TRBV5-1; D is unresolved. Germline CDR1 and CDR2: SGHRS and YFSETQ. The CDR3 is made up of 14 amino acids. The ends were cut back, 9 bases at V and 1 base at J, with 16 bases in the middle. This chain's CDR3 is CATTPAPGNTEAFF. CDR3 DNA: TGCGCCACCACCCCGGCACCAGGGAACACTGAAGCTTTCTTT.

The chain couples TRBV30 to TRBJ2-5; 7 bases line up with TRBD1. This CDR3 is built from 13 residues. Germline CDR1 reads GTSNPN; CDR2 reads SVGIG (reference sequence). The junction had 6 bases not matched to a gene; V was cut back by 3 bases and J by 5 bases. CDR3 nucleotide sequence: TGTGCCTGGAGCACAGGGGCCCGGGAGACCCAGTACTTC. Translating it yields CAWSTGARETQYF.

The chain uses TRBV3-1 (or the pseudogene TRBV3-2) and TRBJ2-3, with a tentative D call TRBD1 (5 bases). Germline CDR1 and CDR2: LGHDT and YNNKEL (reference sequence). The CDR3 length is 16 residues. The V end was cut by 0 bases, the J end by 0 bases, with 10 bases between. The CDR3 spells CASSQDGAISTDTQYF. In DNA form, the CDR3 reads TGTGCCAGCAGCCAAGATGGGGCCATTAGCACAGATACGCAGTATTTT.

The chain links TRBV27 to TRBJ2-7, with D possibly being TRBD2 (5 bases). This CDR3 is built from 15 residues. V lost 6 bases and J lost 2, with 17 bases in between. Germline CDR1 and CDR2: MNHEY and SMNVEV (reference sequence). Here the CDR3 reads CASSFVRDTTYEQYF. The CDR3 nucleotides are TGTGCCAGCAGCTTCGTGAGGGATACAACCTACGAGCAGTACTTC.

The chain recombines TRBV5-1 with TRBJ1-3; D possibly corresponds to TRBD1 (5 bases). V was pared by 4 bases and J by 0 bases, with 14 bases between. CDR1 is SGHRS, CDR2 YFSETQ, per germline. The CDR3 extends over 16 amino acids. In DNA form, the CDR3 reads TGCGCCAGCAGCCCCGGTTCAGGGCTCTCTGGAAACACCATATATTTT. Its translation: CASSPGSGLSGNTIYF.

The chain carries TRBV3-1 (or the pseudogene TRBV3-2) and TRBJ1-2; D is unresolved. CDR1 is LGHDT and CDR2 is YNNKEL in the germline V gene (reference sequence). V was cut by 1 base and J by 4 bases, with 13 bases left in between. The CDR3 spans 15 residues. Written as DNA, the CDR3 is TGTGCCAGCAGCCAAGCCCCGACGGGGATCTATGGCTACACCTTC. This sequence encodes CASSQAPTGIYGYTF.

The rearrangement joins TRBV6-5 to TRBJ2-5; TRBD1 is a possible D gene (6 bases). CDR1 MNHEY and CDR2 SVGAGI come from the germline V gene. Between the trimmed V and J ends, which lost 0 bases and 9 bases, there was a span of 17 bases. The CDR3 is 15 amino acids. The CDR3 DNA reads TGTGCCAGCAGTTACTCGGCCAGGGACAAACTGGCCCAGTACTTC. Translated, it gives CASSYSARDKLAQYF.

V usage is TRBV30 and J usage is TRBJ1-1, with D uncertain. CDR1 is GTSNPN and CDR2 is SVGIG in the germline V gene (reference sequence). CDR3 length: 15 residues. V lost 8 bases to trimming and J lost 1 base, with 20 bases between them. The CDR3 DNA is TGTGCCCTGGGCCGAGACCGCTCCTGGAACACTGAAGCTTTCTTT. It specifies CALGRDRSWNTEAFF.

The CDR3 DNA reads as TGCGCCAGCAGTGAGTCTAGCGGGGACGAGCAGTACTTC. Residues: CASSESSGDEQYF. V gene TRBV10-1 combines with J gene TRBJ2-7, with TRBD2 identical over 8 bases. CDR1 and CDR2 from the germline V gene are WNHNN and SYGVQD (reference sequence). This CDR3 spans 13 amino acids. Unmatched junction bases numbered 0, after V lost 0 bases and J lost 5 bases.

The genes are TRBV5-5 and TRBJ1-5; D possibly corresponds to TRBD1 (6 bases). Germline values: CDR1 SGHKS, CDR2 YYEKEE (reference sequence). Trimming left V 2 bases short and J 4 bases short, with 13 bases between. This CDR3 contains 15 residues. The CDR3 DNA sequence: TGTGCCAGCAGCTTCCGGGGGGCTCTGAATCAGCCCCAGCATTTT. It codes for CASSFRGALNQPQHF.

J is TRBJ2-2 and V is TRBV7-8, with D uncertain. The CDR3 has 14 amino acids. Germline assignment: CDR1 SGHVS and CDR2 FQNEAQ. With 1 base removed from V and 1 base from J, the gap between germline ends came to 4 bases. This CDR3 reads CASSLGVNTGELFF. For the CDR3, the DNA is TGTGCCAGCAGCTTAGGAGTGAACACCGGGGAGCTGTTTTTT.

For the CDR3, the DNA is TGTGCCAGCAGCCTAGGACAGCATAACTATGGCTACACCTTC. It encodes CASSLGQHNYGYTF. This chain connects TRBV7-9 to TRBJ1-2, with a tentative D call TRBD1 (6 bases). V was shortened by 5 bases and J by 1 base, with 11 bases between the two germline ends. Per the germline V gene, CDR1 is SEHNR and CDR2 is FQNEAQ (reference sequence). The CDR3 is made up of 14 amino acids.

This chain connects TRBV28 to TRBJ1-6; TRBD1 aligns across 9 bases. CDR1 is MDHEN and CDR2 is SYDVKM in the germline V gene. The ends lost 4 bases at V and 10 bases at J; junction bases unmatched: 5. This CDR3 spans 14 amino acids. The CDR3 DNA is TGTGCCAGCAGTTCGGGACAGGGAGGCTCACCCCTCCACTTT. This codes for CASSSGQGGSPLHF.

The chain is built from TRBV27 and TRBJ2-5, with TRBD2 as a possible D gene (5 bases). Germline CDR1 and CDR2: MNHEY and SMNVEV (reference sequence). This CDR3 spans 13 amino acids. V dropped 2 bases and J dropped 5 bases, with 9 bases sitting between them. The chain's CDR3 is CASSLNGVETQYF. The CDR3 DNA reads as TGTGCCAGCAGTTTAAACGGGGTGGAGACCCAGTACTTC.

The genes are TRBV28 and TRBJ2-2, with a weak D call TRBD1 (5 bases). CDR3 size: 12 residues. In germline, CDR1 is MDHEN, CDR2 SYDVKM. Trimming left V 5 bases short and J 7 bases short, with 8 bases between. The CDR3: CASSQGGGELFF. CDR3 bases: TGTGCCAGCAGTCAGGGTGGCGGGGAGCTGTTTTTT.

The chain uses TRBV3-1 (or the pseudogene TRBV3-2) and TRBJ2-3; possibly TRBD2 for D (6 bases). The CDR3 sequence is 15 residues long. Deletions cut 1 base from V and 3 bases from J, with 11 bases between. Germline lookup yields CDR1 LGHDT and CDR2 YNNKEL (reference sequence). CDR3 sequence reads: CASSQVGGSTDTQYF. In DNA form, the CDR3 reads TGTGCCAGCAGCCAAGTAGGAGGGAGTACAGATACGCAGTATTTT.

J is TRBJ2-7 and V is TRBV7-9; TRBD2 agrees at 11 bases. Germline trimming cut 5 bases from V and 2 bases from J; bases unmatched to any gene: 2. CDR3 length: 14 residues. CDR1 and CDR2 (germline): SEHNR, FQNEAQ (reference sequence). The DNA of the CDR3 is TGTGCCAGCAGCCCGGGACTAGCGGCCTACGAGCAGTACTTC. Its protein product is CASSPGLAAYEQYF.